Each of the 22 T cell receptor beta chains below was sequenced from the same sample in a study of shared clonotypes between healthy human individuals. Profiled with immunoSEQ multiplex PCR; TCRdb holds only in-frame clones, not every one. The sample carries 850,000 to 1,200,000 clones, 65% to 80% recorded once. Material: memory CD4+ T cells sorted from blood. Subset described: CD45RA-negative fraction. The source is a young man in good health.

The CDR3 protein is CASSPSLEQYF. The CDR3 region has the DNA TGTGCCAGCAGCCCTTCCCTCGAGCAGTACTTC. The V gene is TRBV11-2, the J gene TRBJ2-7; D uncertain. Germline loops: CDR1 SGHAT, CDR2 FQNNGV. This CDR3 is built from 11 residues. V lost 5 bases and J lost 6, with 8 bases in between.

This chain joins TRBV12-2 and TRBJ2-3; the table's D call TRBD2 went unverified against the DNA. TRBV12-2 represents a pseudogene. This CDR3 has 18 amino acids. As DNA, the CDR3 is TGTGCAAGTCGCTTAGCGGTGCGGGGGGGCCCTAGCACAGATACGCAGTATTTT. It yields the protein CASRLAVRGGPSTDTQYF.

The CDR3 sequence is CAISEGTGGAGNSPLHF. DNA of the CDR3: TGTGCCATCAGTGAAGGAACAGGGGGCGCGGGGAATTCACCCCTCCACTTT. The rearrangement links TRBV10-3 to TRBJ1-6, with TRBD1 matching 9 bases. Trimming took 3 bases from V and 7 from J; bases not matched to a gene: 10. The germline CDR1 and CDR2 sequences are ENHRY and SYGVKD. This CDR3 has 17 amino acids.

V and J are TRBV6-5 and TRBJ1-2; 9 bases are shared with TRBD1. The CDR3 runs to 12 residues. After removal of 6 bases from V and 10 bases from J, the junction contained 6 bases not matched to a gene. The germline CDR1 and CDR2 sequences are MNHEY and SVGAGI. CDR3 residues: CASRPGTGFYTF. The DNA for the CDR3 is TGTGCCAGCAGACCCGGGACAGGGTTCTACACCTTC.

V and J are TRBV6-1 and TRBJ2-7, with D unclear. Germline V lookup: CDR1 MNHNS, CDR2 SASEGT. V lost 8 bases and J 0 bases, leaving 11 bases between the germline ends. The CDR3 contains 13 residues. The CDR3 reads CASAAGLSYEQYF. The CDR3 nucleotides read TGTGCCAGCGCCGCCGGGCTCTCCTACGAGCAGTACTTC.

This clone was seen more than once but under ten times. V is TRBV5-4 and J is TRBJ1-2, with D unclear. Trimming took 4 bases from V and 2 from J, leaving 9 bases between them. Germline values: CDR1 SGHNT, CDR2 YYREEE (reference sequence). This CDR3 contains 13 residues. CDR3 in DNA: TGTGCCAGCAGCCGTGACGGGAACTATGGCTACACCTTC. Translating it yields CASSRDGNYGYTF.

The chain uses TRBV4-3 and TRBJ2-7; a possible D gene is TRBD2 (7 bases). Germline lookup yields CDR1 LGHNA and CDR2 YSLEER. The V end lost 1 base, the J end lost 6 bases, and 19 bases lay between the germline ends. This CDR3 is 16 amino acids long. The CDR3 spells CASSQGAGAREGEQYF. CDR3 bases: TGCGCCAGCAGCCAAGGAGCAGGGGCCAGGGAGGGCGAGCAGTACTTC.

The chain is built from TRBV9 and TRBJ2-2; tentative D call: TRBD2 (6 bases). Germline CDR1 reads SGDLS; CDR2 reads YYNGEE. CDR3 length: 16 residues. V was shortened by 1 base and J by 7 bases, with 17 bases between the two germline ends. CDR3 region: CASSVFLAGMIGELFF. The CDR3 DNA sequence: TGTGCCAGCAGCGTATTTCTGGCGGGAATGATCGGGGAGCTGTTTTTT. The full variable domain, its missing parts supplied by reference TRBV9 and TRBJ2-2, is DSGVTQTPKHLITATGQRVTLRCSPRSGDLSVYWYQQSLDQGLQFLIQYYNGEERAKGNILERFSAQQFPDLHSELNLSSLELGDSALYFCASSVFLAGMIGELFFGEGSRLTVL.

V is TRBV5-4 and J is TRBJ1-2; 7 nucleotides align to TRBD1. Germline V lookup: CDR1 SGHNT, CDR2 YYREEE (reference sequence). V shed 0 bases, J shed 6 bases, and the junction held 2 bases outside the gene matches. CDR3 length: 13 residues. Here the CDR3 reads CASSLGTGDGYTF. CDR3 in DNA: TGTGCCAGCAGCTTGGGGACAGGAGATGGCTACACCTTC.

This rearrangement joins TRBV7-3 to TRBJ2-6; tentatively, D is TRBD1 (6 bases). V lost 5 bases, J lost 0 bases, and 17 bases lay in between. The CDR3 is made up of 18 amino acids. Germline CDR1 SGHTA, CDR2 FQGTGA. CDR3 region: CASSAGGQTSSGANVLTF. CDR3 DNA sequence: TGTGCCAGCAGCGCCGGCGGACAGACCTCCTCTGGGGCCAACGTCCTGACTTTC.

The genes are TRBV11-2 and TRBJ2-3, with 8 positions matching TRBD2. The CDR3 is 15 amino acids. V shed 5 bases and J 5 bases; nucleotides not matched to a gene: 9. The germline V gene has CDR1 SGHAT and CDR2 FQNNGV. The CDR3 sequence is CASSGTGGPGDTQYF. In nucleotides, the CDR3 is TGTGCCAGCAGCGGGACGGGAGGGCCGGGAGATACGCAGTATTTT.

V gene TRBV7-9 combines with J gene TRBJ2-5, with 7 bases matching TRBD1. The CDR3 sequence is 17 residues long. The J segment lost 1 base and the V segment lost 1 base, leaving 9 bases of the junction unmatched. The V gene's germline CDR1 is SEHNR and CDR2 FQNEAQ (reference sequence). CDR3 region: CASSLGLRDRTQETQYF. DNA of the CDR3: TGTGCCAGCAGCTTAGGGCTCCGGGACAGAACCCAAGAGACCCAGTACTTC.

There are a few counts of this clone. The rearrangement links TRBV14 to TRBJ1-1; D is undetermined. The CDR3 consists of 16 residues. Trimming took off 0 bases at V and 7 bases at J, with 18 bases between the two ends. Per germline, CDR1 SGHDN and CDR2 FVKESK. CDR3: CASSQDYQGLRREAFF. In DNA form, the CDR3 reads TGTGCCAGCAGCCAAGATTATCAAGGGCTACGGCGTGAAGCTTTCTTT.

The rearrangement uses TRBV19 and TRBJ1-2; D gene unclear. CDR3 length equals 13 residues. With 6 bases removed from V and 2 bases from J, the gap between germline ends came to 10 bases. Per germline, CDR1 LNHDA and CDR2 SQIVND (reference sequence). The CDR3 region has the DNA TGTGCCAGTAGAAGATCCGACAACTATGGCTACACCTTC. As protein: CASRRSDNYGYTF.

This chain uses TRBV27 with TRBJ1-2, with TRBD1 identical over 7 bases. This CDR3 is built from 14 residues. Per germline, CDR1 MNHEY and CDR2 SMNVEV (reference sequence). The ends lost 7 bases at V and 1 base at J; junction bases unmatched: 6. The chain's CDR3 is CASKSGQFNYGYTF. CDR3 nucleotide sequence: TGTGCCAGCAAGTCGGGACAGTTTAACTATGGCTACACCTTC.

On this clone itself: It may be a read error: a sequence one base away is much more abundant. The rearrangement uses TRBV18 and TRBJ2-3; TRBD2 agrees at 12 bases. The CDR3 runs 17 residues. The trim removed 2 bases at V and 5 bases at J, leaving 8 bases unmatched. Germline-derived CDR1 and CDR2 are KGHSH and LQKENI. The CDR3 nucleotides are TGTGCCAGCTCACCAGAGTCGGAGACTAGCGGGAGAGATACGCAGTATTTT. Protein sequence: CASSPESETSGRDTQYF.

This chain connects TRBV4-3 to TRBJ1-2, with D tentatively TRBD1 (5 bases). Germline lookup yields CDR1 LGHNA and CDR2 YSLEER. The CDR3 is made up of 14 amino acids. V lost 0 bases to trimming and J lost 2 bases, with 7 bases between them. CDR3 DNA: TGCGCCAGCAGCCAAGAGGAGGGGAACTATGGCTACACCTTC. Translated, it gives CASSQEEGNYGYTF.

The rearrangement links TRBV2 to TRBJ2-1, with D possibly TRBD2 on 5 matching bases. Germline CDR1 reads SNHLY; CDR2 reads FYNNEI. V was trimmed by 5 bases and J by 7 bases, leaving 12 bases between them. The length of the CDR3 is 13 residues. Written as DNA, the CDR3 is TGTGCCAGCAGTCGCGGGCCGTCGAATGAGCAGTTCTTC. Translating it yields CASSRGPSNEQFF.

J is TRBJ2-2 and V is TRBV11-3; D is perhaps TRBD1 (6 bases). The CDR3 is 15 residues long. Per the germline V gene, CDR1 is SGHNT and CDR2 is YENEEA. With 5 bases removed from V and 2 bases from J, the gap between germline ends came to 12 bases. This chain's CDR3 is CASSRTGINTGELFF. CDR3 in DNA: TGTGCCAGCAGCCGAACAGGGATAAACACCGGGGAGCTGTTTTTT.

CDR3 sequence reads: CASARGSYGGEAFF. Here the CDR3 DNA reads TGTGCCAGCGCTAGAGGTTCCTACGGGGGTGAAGCTTTCTTT. J is TRBJ1-1 and V is TRBV6-1, with D possibly matching TRBD1 (5 bases). V shed 8 bases and J shed 7 bases, with 20 bases lying between them. Germline V gives CDR1 MNHNS, CDR2 SASEGT. This CDR3 is built from 14 residues.

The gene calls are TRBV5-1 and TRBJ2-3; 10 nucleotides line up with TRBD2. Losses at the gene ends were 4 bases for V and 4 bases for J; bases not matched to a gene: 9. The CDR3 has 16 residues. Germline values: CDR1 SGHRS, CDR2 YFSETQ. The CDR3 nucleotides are TGCGCCAGCAGCCTCCAAGCGGGGGGGGGCGCAGATACGCAGTATTTT. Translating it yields CASSLQAGGGADTQYF.

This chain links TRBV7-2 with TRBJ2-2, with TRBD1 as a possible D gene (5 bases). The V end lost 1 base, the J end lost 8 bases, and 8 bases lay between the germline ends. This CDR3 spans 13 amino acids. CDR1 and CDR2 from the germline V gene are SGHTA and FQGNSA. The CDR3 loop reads CASSLVGVGELFF. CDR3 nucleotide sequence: TGTGCCAGCAGCTTAGTAGGGGTGGGGGAGCTGTTTTTT.